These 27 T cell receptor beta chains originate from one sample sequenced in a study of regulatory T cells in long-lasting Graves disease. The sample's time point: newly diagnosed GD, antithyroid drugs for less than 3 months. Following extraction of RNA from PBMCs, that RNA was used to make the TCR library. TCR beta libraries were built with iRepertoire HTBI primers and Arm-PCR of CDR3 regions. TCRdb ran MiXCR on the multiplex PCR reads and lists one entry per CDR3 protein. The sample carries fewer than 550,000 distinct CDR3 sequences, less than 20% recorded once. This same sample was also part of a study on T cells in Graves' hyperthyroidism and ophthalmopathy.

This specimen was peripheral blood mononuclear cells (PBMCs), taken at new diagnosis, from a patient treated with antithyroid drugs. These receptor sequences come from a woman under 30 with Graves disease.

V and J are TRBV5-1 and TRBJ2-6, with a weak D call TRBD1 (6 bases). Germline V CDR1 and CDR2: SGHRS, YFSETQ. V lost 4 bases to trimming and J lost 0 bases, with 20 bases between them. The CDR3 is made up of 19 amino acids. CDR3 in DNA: TGCGCCAGCAGCACTGGACAGCCCGTTTCTCTCTCTGGGGCCAACGTCCTGACTTTC. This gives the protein CASSTGQPVSLSGANVLTF. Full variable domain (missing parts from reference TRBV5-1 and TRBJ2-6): KAGVTQTPRYLIKTRGQQVTLSCSPISGHRSVSWYQQTPGQGLQFLFEYFSETQRNKGNFPGRFSGRQFSNSRSEMNVSTLELGDSALYLCASSTGQPVSLSGANVLTFGAGSRLTVL.

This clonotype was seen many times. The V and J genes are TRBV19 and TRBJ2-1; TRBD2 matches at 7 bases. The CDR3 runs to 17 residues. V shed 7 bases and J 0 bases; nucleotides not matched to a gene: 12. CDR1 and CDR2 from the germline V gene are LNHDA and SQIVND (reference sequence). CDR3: CASTKNPRGSSYNEQFF. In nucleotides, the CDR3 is TGTGCCAGTACTAAAAACCCGCGGGGGAGCTCCTACAATGAGCAGTTCTTC.

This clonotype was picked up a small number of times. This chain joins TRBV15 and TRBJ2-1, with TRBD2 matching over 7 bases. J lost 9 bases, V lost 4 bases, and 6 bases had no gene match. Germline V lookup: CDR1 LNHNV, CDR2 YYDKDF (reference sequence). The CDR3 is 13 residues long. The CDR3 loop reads CATSKEGRVEQFF. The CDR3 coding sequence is TGTGCCACCAGCAAGGAAGGGAGGGTTGAGCAGTTCTTC. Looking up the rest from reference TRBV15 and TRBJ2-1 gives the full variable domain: DAMVIQNPRYQVTQFGKPVTLSCSQTLNHNVMYWYQQKSSQAPKLLFHYYDKDFNNEADTPDNFQSRRPNTSFCFLDIRSPGLGDTAMYLCATSKEGRVEQFFGPGTRLTVL.

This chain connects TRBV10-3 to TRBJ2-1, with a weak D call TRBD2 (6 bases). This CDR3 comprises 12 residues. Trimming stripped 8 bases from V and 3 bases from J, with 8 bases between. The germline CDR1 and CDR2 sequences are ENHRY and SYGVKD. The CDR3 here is CAIETSYNEQFF. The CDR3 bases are TGTGCCATCGAGACTAGCTACAATGAGCAGTTCTTC.

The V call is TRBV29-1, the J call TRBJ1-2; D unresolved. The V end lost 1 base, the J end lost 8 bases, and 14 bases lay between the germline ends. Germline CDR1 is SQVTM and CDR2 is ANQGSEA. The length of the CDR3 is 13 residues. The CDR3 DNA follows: TGCAGCGTTGAAGTTTCAGGATTGAGGGGCTACACCTTC. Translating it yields CSVEVSGLRGYTF.

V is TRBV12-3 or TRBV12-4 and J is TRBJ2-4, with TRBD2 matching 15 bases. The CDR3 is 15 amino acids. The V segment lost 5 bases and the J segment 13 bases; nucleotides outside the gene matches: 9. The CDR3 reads CASSRTSGRANEQYF. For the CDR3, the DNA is TGTGCCAGCAGTAGGACTAGCGGGAGGGCTAATGAGCAGTACTTC.

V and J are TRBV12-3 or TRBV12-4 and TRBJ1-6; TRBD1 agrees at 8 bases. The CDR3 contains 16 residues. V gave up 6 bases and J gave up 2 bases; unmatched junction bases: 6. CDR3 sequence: CASSPGGAPYNSPLHF. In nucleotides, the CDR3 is TGTGCCAGCAGCCCAGGGGGCGCCCCCTATAATTCACCCCTCCACTTT.

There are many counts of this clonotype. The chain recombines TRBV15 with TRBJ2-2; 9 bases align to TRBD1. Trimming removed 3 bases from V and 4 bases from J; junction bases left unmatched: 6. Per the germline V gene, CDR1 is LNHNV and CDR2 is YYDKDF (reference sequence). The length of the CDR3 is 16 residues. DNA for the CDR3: TGTGCCACCAGCAGGGAGCGGACAGGGGTCACCGGGGAGCTGTTTTTT. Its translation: CATSRERTGVTGELFF.

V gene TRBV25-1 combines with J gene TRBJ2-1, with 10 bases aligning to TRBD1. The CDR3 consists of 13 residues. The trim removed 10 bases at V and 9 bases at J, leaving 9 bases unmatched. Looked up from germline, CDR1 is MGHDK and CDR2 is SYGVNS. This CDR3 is CATRQGALGEQFF. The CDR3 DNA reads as TGTGCCACCCGACAGGGGGCCCTGGGTGAGCAGTTCTTC.

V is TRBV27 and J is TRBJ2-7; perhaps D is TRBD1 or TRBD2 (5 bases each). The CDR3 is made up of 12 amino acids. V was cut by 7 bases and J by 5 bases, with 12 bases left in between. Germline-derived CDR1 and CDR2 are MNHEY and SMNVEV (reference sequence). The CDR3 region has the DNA TGTGCCAGCACCTTTAGGGACGACGAGCAGTACTTC. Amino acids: CASTFRDDEQYF.

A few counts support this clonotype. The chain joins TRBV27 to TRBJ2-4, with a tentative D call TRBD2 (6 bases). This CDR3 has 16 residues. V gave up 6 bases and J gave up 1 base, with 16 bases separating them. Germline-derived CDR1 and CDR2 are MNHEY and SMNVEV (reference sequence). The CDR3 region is CASRSYRDFAKNIQYF. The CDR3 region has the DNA TGTGCCAGCAGGTCCTACCGGGACTTCGCCAAAAACATTCAGTACTTC.

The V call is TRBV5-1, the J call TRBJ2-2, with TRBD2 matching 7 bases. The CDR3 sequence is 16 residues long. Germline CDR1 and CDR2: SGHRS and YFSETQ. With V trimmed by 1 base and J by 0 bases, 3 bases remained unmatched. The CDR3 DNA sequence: TGCGCCAGCAGCTTGAATCTAGCGGCGAACACCGGGGAGCTGTTTTTT. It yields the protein CASSLNLAANTGELFF.

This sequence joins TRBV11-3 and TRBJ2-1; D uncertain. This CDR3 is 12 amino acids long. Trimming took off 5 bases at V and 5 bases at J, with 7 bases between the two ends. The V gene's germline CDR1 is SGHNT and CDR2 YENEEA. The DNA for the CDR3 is TGTGCCAGCAGCCAACGGGACAATGAGCAGTTCTTC. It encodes CASSQRDNEQFF.

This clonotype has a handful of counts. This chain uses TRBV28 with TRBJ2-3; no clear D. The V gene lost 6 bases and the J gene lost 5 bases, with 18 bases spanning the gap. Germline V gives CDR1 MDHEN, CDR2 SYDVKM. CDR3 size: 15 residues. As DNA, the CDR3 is TGTGCCAGCAGATACAAAATTGGGGTTTTAGATACGCAGTATTTT. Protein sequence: CASRYKIGVLDTQYF.

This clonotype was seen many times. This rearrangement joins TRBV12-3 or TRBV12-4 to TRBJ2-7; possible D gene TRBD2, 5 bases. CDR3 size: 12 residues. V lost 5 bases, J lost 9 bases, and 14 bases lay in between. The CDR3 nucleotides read TGTGCCAGCAGTCCCGGGGAGTCTATGCAGTACTTC. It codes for CASSPGESMQYF.

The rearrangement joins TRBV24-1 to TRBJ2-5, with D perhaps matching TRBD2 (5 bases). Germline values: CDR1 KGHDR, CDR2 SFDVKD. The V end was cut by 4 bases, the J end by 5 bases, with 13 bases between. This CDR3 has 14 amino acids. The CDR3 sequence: CATSDPGGRETQYF. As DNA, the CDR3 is TGTGCCACCAGTGACCCAGGAGGACGGGAGACCCAGTACTTC.

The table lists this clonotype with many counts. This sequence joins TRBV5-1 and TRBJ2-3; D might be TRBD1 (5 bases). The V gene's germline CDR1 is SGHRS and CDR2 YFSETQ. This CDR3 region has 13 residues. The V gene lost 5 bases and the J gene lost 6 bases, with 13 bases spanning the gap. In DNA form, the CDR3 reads TGCGCCAGCAGTACAGGCCGCTCGGATACGCAGTATTTT. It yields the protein CASSTGRSDTQYF.

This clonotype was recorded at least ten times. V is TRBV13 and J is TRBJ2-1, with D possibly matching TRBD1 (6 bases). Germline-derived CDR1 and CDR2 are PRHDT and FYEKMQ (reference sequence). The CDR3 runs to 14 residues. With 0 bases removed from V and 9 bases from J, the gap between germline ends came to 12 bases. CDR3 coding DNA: TGTGCCAGCAGCTTAGGACAGGGAAAGGGTGAGCAGTTCTTC. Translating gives CASSLGQGKGEQFF.

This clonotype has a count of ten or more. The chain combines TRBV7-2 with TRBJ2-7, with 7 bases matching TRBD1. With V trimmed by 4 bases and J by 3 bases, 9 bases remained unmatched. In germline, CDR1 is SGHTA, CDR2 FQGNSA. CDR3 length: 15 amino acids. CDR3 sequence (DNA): TGTGCCAGCAGCTACCAGACAGGGATCGTCTACGAGCAGTACTTC. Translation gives CASSYQTGIVYEQYF.

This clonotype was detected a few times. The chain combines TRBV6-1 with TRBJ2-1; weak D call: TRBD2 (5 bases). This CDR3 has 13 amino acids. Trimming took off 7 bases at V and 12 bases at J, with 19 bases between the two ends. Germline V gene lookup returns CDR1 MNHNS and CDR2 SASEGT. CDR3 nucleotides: TGTGCCAGCACCTTTTCCCCGGACTCGGGGCAGTTCTTC. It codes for CASTFSPDSGQFF.

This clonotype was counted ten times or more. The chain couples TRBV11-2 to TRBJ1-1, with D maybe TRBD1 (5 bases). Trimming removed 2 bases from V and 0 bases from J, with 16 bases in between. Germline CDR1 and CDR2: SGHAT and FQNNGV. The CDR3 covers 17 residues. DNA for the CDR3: TGTGCCAGCAGCTTAAATGGGCAGGGTACAATGAACACTGAAGCTTTCTTT. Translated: CASSLNGQGTMNTEAFF.

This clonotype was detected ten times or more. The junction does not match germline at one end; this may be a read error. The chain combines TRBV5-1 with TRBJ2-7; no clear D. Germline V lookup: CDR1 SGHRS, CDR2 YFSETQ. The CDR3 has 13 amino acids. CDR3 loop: CASSLGGTYEQYF. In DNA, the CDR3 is TGTGCCAGCAGCTTAGGCGGAACCTACGAGCAGTACTTC. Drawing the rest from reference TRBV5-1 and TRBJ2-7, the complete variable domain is KAGVTQTPRYLIKTRGQQVTLSCSPISGHRSVSWYQQTPGQGLQFLFEYFSETQRNKGNFPGRFSGRQFSNSRSEMNVSTLELGDSALYLCASSLGGTYEQYFGPGTRLTVT.

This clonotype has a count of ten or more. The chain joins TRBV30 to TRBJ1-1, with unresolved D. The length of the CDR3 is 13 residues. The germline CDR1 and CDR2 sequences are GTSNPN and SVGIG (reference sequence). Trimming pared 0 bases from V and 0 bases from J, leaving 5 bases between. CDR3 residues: CAWSVLVNTEAFF. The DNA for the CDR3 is TGTGCCTGGAGTGTACTTGTGAACACTGAAGCTTTCTTT.

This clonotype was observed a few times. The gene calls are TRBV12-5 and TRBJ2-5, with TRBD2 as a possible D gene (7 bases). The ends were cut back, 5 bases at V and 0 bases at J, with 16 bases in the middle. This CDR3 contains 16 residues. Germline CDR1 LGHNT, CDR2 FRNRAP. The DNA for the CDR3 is TGTGCTAGTGGTGGGGGGGGCATTTCGTACCAAGAGACCCAGTACTTC. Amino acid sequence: CASGGGGISYQETQYF.

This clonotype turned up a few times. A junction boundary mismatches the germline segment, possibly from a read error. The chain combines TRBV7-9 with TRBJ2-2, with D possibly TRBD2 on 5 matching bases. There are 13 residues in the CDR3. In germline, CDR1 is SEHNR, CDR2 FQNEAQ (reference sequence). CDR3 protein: CAGSSPGAGELFF. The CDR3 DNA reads TGTGCCGGCAGCTCACCCGGGGCCGGGGAGCTGTTTTTT.

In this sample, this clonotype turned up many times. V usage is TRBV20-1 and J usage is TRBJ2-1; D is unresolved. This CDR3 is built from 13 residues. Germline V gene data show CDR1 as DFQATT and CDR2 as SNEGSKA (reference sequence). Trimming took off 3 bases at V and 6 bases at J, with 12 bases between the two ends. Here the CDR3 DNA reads TGCAGTGCTAGTTGGCTAGAAAGCAATGAGCAGTTCTTC. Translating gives CSASWLESNEQFF.

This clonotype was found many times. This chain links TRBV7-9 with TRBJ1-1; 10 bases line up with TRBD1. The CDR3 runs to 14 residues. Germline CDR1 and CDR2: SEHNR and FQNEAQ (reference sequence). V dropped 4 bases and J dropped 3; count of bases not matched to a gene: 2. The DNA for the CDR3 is TGTGCCAGCAGCTCAGACAGGGGGCACACTGAAGCTTTCTTT. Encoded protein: CASSSDRGHTEAFF.